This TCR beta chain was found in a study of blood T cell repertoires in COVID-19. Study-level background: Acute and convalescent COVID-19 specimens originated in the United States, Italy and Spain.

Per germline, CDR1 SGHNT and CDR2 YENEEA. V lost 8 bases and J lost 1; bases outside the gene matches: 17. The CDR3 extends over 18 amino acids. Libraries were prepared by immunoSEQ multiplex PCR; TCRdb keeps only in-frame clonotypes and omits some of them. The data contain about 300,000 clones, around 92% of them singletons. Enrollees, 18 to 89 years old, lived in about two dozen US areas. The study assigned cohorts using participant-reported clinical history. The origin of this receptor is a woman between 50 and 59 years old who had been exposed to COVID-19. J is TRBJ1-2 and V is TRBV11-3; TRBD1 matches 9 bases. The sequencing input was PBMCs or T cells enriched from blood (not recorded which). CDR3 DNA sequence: TGTGCCAGCGTCCTATCCCGGACAGGGGTCGGTCTTAACTATGGCTACACCTTC. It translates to CASVLSRTGVGLNYGYTF.